This note documents a single TCR beta chain sequence. The target antigen is unknown. Sample-barcoded 5' priming and a J-beta primer mix drove a second PCR of about 6 to 11 cycles. TCRdb redid the calling of the 5' RACE reads with MiXCR, one entry per CDR3 protein. The data hold 780,000 or so distinct CDR3 sequences, with 56% observed a single time. The data stem from a study of blood T cells in healthy people across ages. The study isolated at least 7 million PBMCs from each sample. Study findings and constraints: Donors of long life had a larger count of naive CD4+ cells and greater diversity than aged donors. Strongly correlated with naive T cell percentage was TCR beta diversity.

The CDR3 consists of 16 residues. The V end lost 4 bases, the J end lost 4 bases, and 17 bases lay between the germline ends. Per the germline V gene, CDR1 is MNHEY and CDR2 is SMNVEV (reference sequence). The sequence came from a man aged 35-49 years in good health. This chain connects TRBV27 to TRBJ1-5; a possible D gene is TRBD1 (6 bases). The sample comprised blood. The DNA of the CDR3 is TGTGCCAGCAGTTACCGTGGCAGGGGAGGGAATCAGCCCCAGCATTTT. The encoded protein is CASSYRGRGGNQPQHF.